This T cell receptor (beta chain) came from a study of long-term antiretroviral therapy in people with HIV. Looked up from germline, CDR1 is MGHDK and CDR2 is SYGVNS. V lost 1 base and J lost 6; bases outside the gene matches: 6. This CDR3 has 15 amino acids. Every participant gave one or more pre-ART and two or more post-ART PBMC samples. The assay used was immunoSEQ (version v3.0), run at survey level. Repertoires were generated with immunoSEQ multiplex PCR, while TCRdb's copy carries only in-frame clones and drops some. The sample lists 25,000 or so clones, around 89% occurring once. This clone was detected once.

The rearrangement uses TRBV25-1 and TRBJ2-1; TRBD2 agrees at 7 bases. The sequence derives from a woman aged 18-29 years with HIV. Sequencing was performed on unsorted PBMCs, taken 0.5 years after starting antiretroviral therapy. CDR3 DNA sequence: TGTGCCAGCAGTGAATCGGGAGGAATTGGCAATGAGCAGTTCTTC. Protein: CASSESGGIGNEQFF.